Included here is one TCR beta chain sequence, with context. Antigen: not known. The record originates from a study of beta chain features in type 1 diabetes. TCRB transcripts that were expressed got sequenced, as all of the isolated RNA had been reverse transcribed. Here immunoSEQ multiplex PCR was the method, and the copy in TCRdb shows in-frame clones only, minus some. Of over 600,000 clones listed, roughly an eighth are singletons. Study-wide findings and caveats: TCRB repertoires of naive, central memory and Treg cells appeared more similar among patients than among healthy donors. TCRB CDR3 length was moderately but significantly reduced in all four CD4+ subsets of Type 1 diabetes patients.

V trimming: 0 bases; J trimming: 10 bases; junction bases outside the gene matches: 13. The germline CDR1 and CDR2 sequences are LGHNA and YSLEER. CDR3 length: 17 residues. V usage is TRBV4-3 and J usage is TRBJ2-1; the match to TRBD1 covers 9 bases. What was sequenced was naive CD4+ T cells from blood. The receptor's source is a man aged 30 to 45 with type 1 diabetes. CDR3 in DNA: TGCGCCAGCAGCCAAGATCTAAGGGACAGGGTGGTCCCCGAGCAGTTCTTC. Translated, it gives CASSQDLRDRVVPEQFF.